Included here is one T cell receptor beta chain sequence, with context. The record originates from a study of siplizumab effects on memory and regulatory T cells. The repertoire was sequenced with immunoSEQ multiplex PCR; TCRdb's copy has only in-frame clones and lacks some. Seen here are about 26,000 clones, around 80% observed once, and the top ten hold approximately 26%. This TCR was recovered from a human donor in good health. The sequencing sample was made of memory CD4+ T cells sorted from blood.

The CDR3 region has the DNA TGCGCCAGCAGCTTAAATCTAGCGGGAGTCAGCGAGCAGTACTTC. This sequence encodes CASSLNLAGVSEQYF. The chain links TRBV5-1 to TRBJ2-7; 10 bases are shared with TRBD2. CDR1 and CDR2 (germline): SGHRS, YFSETQ. V shed 2 bases, J shed 6 bases, and the junction held 8 bases outside the gene matches. The CDR3 sequence is 15 residues long.